This T cell receptor (beta chain) was obtained from a study of blood T cell repertoires in COVID-19. For the study at large: COVID-19 samples, acute and convalescent, were from the United States, Italy and Spain. PBMCs, B-cell-depleted T cells, or T cells were the source of the cDNA or gDNA that made up the material.

CDR1 and CDR2 from the germline V gene are ENHRY and SYGVKD. The ends were cut back, 2 bases at V and 3 bases at J, with 8 bases in the middle. This CDR3 is 14 amino acids long. As processed by the authors: Reference gene primer amplification yielded estimated nucleated cell counts. Sequenced by immunoSEQ multiplex PCR; TCRdb stores in-frame clones only, minus some. The D gene and trimming were derived from the DNA, and the V and J assignments and clone size from that table. The profile covers around 200,000 clones, with less than 85% appearing a single time and around 5.1% taken by the ten largest. Turning to this clone: The same CDR3 arises from other DNA sequences in this sample as well.

The clonotype was recovered from a woman in her 70s with acute or convalescent COVID-19. The sequenced sample consisted of peripheral blood. The rearrangement uses TRBV10-3 and TRBJ1-5; no definite D call. The CDR3 loop is CAISERGSNQPQHF. For the CDR3, the DNA is TGTGCCATCAGTGAGCGGGGATCCAATCAGCCCCAGCATTTT.